The clone carrying this T cell receptor (beta chain) was seen many times. The data were obtained in a study of response to subunit inactivated influenza vaccine. The CDR3 is made up of 14 amino acids. V was clipped by 5 bases and J by 6 bases, with 16 bases between them. Germline V lookup: CDR1 KGHSH, CDR2 LQKENI. TCRdb analysed the RT-PCR reads with MiXCR anew, one entry per CDR3 protein. Counted here are a few hundred thousand distinct CDR3 sequences, approximately 7.2% occurring once; the ten biggest clones make up roughly 13%. This receptor was identified in a man aged 50 to 69 who received an inactivated influenza vaccine. The rearrangement joins TRBV18 to TRBJ1-1; no reliable D call. Sequenced material: PBMCs from blood, taken less than 30 months after vaccination. CDR3 protein: CASSETLVRPEAFF. CDR3 sequence (DNA): TGTGCCAGCTCAGAGACATTGGTTCGCCCTGAAGCTTTCTTT.